Following are 20 T cell receptor beta chains from one sample sequenced in a study of Tregs in tolerant kidney transplant recipients. The data were produced by immunoSEQ multiplex PCR, yet TCRdb's version contains in-frame clones alone and is incomplete. The data hold roughly 16,000 clones, with around 55% observed a single time. No cognate antigen is known for these TCRs. The sample was Tregs from blood cultured with allogeneic cells. Receptors originate from a human donor in good health.

The chain has TRBV9 and TRBJ2-1, with no clear D. The CDR3 spans 15 residues. Deletions cut 0 bases from V and 4 bases from J, with 11 bases between. CDR1 is SGDLS and CDR2 is YYNGEE in the germline V gene. The CDR3 reads CASSVDHPRYNEQFF. The CDR3, as DNA: TGTGCCAGCAGCGTAGACCACCCAAGATACAATGAGCAGTTCTTC.

The rearrangement uses TRBV5-4 and TRBJ2-6; 12 bases map to TRBD1. The CDR3 length is 15 residues. CDR1 and CDR2 (germline): SGHNT, YYREEE (reference sequence). V lost 7 bases to trimming and J lost 4 bases; unmatched junction nucleotides: 3. The CDR3 reads CASRDRGPGANVLTF. The CDR3, as DNA: TGTGCCAGCCGGGACAGGGGGCCGGGGGCCAACGTCCTGACTTTC. Full variable domain (rest looked up from reference TRBV5-4 and TRBJ2-6): ETGVTQSPTHLIKTRGQQVTLRCSSQSGHNTVSWYQQALGQGPQFIFQYYREEENGRGNFPPRFSGLQFPNYSSELNVNALELDDSALYLCASRDRGPGANVLTFGAGSRLTVL.

This clone was seen a handful of times. The DNA of the CDR3 is TGTGCCTGGATGCGGGAGGTACAAGAGACCCAGTACTTC. It encodes CAWMREVQETQYF. The gene calls are TRBV30 and TRBJ2-5; TRBD2 agrees at 8 bases. Germline loops: CDR1 GTSNPN, CDR2 SVGIG (reference sequence). CDR3 length: 13 amino acids. J lost 2 bases, V lost 4 bases, and 3 bases had no gene match.

This chain links TRBV5-1 with TRBJ2-1; D is unresolved. The CDR3 length is 13 residues. The V gene lost 0 bases and the J gene lost 3 bases, with 4 bases spanning the gap. Germline CDR1 is SGHRS and CDR2 is YFSETQ. The CDR3 is CASSLGGYNEQFF. The CDR3 coding sequence is TGCGCCAGCAGCTTGGGAGGCTACAATGAGCAGTTCTTC.

The chain is built from TRBV11-2 and TRBJ2-1; the match to TRBD2 covers 9 bases. The CDR3 length is 17 residues. CDR1 is SGHAT and CDR2 is FQNNGV in the germline V gene. Germline trimming cut 5 bases from V and 6 bases from J; bases unmatched to any gene: 14. The CDR3 bases are TGTGCCAGCAGCCCTCCCACGCAGGGACTAGCATTCAATGAGCAGTTCTTC. It specifies CASSPPTQGLAFNEQFF. Full variable domain (remainder filled in from reference TRBV11-2 and TRBJ2-1): EAGVAQSPRYKIIEKRQSVAFWCNPISGHATLYWYQQILGQGPKLLIQFQNNGVVDDSQLPKDRFSAERLKGVDSTLKIQPAKLEDSAVYLCASSPPTQGLAFNEQFFGPGTRLTVL.

The V and J genes are TRBV11-1 and TRBJ2-7; 9 bases are a match to TRBD1. This CDR3 spans 16 amino acids. V was pared by 5 bases and J by 2 bases, with 10 bases of the junction left unmatched. Germline CDR1 is SGHAT and CDR2 is FQDESV (reference sequence). The CDR3 sequence: CASSPPDRGPAYEQYF. CDR3 bases: TGTGCCAGCAGCCCACCGGACAGGGGACCTGCCTACGAGCAGTACTTC.

This clone is a singleton in its sample. The rearrangement uses TRBV6-5 and TRBJ2-7, with D possibly matching TRBD1 (5 bases). CDR3 size: 13 residues. Trimming took 6 bases from V and 7 from J, leaving 16 bases between them. The germline gives CDR1 MNHEY, CDR2 SVGAGI. The CDR3 region has the DNA TGTGCCAGCAGCCGACGTGGGGCAAGTGAGCAGTACTTC. This translates into CASSRRGASEQYF.

The V call is TRBV4-3, the J call TRBJ2-1; 11 nucleotides line up with TRBD2. Germline V gene lookup returns CDR1 LGHNA and CDR2 YSLEER. The CDR3 extends over 17 amino acids. V gave up 3 bases and J gave up 3 bases; unmatched junction bases: 7. CDR3 sequence (DNA): TGCGCCAGCAGCCACCTAGCGGGGGGCCATAACTACAATGAGCAGTTCTTC. Translating it yields CASSHLAGGHNYNEQFF.

The CDR3 spells CATSTQGSRQETQYF. In nucleotides, the CDR3 is TGTGCCACCAGCACCCAAGGGTCCAGACAAGAGACCCAGTACTTC. The rearrangement joins TRBV15 to TRBJ2-5; the D is unclear. This CDR3 has 15 amino acids. The ends were cut back, 4 bases at V and 2 bases at J, with 14 bases in the middle. CDR1 and CDR2 from the germline V gene are LNHNV and YYDKDF (reference sequence).

The chain joins TRBV4-1 to TRBJ2-3; D may be TRBD1 or TRBD2 (5 bases each). The CDR3 is 16 amino acids. Germline V gene data show CDR1 as MGHRA and CDR2 as YSYEKL. Trimming took 0 bases from V and 2 from J, leaving 12 bases between them. CDR3 protein: CASSQERGANTDTQYF. CDR3 in DNA: TGCGCCAGCAGCCAAGAAAGGGGAGCTAACACAGATACGCAGTATTTT.

This clone was counted a single time. This rearrangement joins TRBV27 to TRBJ1-2; no clear D gene. V lost 3 bases to trimming and J lost 1 base, with 18 bases between them. The CDR3 is made up of 17 amino acids. Germline values: CDR1 MNHEY, CDR2 SMNVEV (reference sequence). CDR3 in amino acids: CASSLVGRYARNYGYTF. The DNA for the CDR3 is TGTGCCAGCAGTTTGGTGGGCAGGTATGCTCGTAACTATGGCTACACCTTC.

The chain joins TRBV4-1 to TRBJ1-1, with D perhaps TRBD1 (5 bases). V lost 0 bases, J lost 8 bases, and 16 bases lay in between. Germline assignment: CDR1 MGHRA and CDR2 YSYEKL. CDR3 length equals 15 residues. The CDR3: CASSQDMGHRGEAFF. The CDR3 DNA follows: TGCGCCAGCAGCCAAGATATGGGGCACCGAGGGGAAGCTTTCTTT.

This chain connects TRBV10-3 to TRBJ2-1; 14 bases are shared with TRBD2. V gave up 3 bases and J gave up 6 bases; unmatched junction bases: 1. This CDR3 region has 15 residues. The germline CDR1 and CDR2 sequences are ENHRY and SYGVKD. The CDR3 DNA sequence: TGTGCCATCAGTGATGGGACTAGCGGGAGCAATGAGCAGTTCTTC. It encodes CAISDGTSGSNEQFF.

The chain employs TRBV29-1 and TRBJ1-4; D gene ambiguous. CDR1 is SQVTM, CDR2 ANQGSEA, per germline. The length of the CDR3 is 12 residues. V was cut by 7 bases and J by 11 bases, with 17 bases left in between. CDR3 sequence: CSAFMVGAKLFF. CDR3 coding DNA: TGCAGCGCCTTCATGGTGGGCGCGAAACTGTTTTTT.

This sequence joins TRBV2 and TRBJ2-1, with unresolved D. This CDR3 comprises 13 residues. Trimming removed 4 bases from V and 0 bases from J, with 4 bases in between. Germline-derived CDR1 and CDR2 are SNHLY and FYNNEI. The CDR3 spells CASSADSYNEQFF. CDR3 sequence (DNA): TGTGCCAGCAGTGCCGACTCCTACAATGAGCAGTTCTTC.

The gene calls are TRBV20-1 and TRBJ2-3; no definite D call. The ends were cut back, 2 bases at V and 4 bases at J, with 4 bases in the middle. This CDR3 is 11 amino acids long. Germline V gene sequence: CDR1 DFQATT, CDR2 SNEGSKA (reference sequence). The CDR3 is CSARLPDTQYF. The CDR3 nucleotides are TGCAGTGCTAGACTCCCAGATACGCAGTATTTT.

This chain connects TRBV10-3 to TRBJ1-4, with a possible D match to TRBD1 (6 bases). The CDR3 consists of 15 residues. The germline V gene encodes CDR1 ENHRY and CDR2 SYGVKD. Trimming left V 6 bases short and J 0 bases short, with 11 bases between. The CDR3 bases are TGTGCCATCAGCCTCTCAGGGGCAACTAATGAAAAACTGTTTTTT. Protein product: CAISLSGATNEKLFF.

The V and J genes are TRBV5-1 and TRBJ2-7, with 9 nucleotides matching TRBD2. With 1 base clipped from V and 1 base from J, the junction kept 12 bases outside the gene matches. The germline CDR1 and CDR2 sequences are SGHRS and YFSETQ. There are 18 residues in the CDR3. CDR3: CASSLHGGRAVVSYEQYF. CDR3 DNA: TGCGCCAGCAGCTTGCACGGCGGGAGGGCCGTAGTGTCCTACGAGCAGTACTTC. Full variable domain (rest looked up from reference TRBV5-1 and TRBJ2-7): KAGVTQTPRYLIKTRGQQVTLSCSPISGHRSVSWYQQTPGQGLQFLFEYFSETQRNKGNFPGRFSGRQFSNSRSEMNVSTLELGDSALYLCASSLHGGRAVVSYEQYFGPGTRLTVT.

V is TRBV6-5 and J is TRBJ1-4; D is unresolved. Trimming shortened V by 0 bases and J by 0 bases, and 8 bases separated the two germline ends. CDR1 is MNHEY and CDR2 is SVGAGI in the germline V gene. The CDR3 totals 16 residues. Written as DNA, the CDR3 is TGTGCCAGCAGTTACTCGGGGTCTCCAACTAATGAAAAACTGTTTTTT. Amino acids: CASSYSGSPTNEKLFF.

V is TRBV18 and J is TRBJ1-2; 7 positions match TRBD1. This CDR3 is 15 amino acids long. Germline V gene sequence: CDR1 KGHSH, CDR2 LQKENI. Losses at the gene ends were 4 bases for V and 3 bases for J; bases not matched to a gene: 8. The CDR3 reads CASSQQGQGYYGYTF. The CDR3 DNA sequence: TGTGCCAGCTCACAACAGGGGCAAGGGTACTATGGCTACACCTTC. The variable domain in full, with the rest retrieved from reference TRBV18 and TRBJ1-2, is NAGVMQNPRHLVRRRGQEARLRCSPMKGHSHVYWYRQLPEEGLKFMVYLQKENIIDESGMPKERFSAEFPKEGPSILRIQQVVRGDSAAYFCASSQQGQGYYGYTFGSGTRLTVV.